What follows are 13 T cell receptor beta chains derived from one specimen sequenced in a study of T cell responses to AZD1222 COVID-19 vaccine. Measured with immunoSEQ multiplex PCR; TCRdb has only the in-frame clones, and not every one. The sample has about 86,000 clones, around four fifths seen once; the top ten hold approximately 21%. This specimen consisted of peripheral blood, obtained on day 0 of AZD1222 vaccination. The receptors here all came from an adult in good health.

The rearrangement links TRBV3-1 (or the pseudogene TRBV3-2) to TRBJ2-1; TRBD2 agrees at 10 bases. Germline V gene lookup returns CDR1 LGHDT and CDR2 YNNKEL (reference sequence). The V segment lost 4 bases and the J segment 3 bases; nucleotides outside the gene matches: 3. The CDR3 totals 15 residues. DNA for the CDR3: TGTGCCAGCAGCCTAACTAGCGGGGTCTACAATGAGCAGTTCTTC. Translating gives CASSLTSGVYNEQFF.

The rearrangement links TRBV30 to TRBJ2-7; 8 bases match TRBD2. Trimming removed 0 bases from V and 3 bases from J; junction bases left unmatched: 4. From germline, CDR1 is GTSNPN and CDR2 SVGIG (reference sequence). This CDR3 has 14 amino acids. CDR3 amino acids: CAWSVVSGSYEQYF. CDR3 bases: TGTGCCTGGAGTGTCGTAAGCGGGAGCTACGAGCAGTACTTC. Full variable domain (rest looked up from reference TRBV30 and TRBJ2-7): SQTIHQWPATLVQPVGSPLSLECTVEGTSNPNLYWYRQAAGRGLQLLFYSVGIGQISSEVPQNLSASRPQDRQFILSSKKLLLSDSGFYLCAWSVVSGSYEQYFGPGTRLTVT.

The V and J genes are TRBV2 and TRBJ1-1; D possibly corresponds to TRBD1 (6 bases). The V gene lost 2 bases and the J gene lost 5 bases, with 9 bases spanning the gap. CDR3 length: 13 residues. From germline, CDR1 is SNHLY and CDR2 FYNNEI. DNA for the CDR3: TGTGCCAGCAGTGAACAGGGGCAAACTGAAGCTTTCTTT. Amino acid sequence: CASSEQGQTEAFF.

The genes are TRBV27 and TRBJ2-1; 11 bases align to TRBD2. The CDR3 runs to 16 residues. Unmatched junction bases numbered 10, after V lost 5 bases and J lost 7 bases. Germline V gene lookup returns CDR1 MNHEY and CDR2 SMNVEV (reference sequence). The CDR3 coding sequence is TGTGCCAGCAGTCCTCGACCCCTAGCGGGAGGAAATGAGCAGTTCTTC. Its protein is CASSPRPLAGGNEQFF.

The chain has TRBV5-3 and TRBJ1-2, with D perhaps matching TRBD1 (5 bases). TRBV5-3 is labeled an ORF, and its function is uncertain. V lost 0 bases, J lost 4 bases, and 10 bases lay in between. The CDR3 loop spans 14 amino acids. This CDR3 is CARSLGQGLYGYTF. The CDR3 DNA follows: TGTGCCAGAAGCTTGGGGCAGGGTCTCTATGGCTACACCTTC.

V and J are TRBV5-1 and TRBJ1-2; TRBD1 agrees at 7 bases. The CDR3 covers 13 residues. Per germline, CDR1 SGHRS and CDR2 YFSETQ. The ends lost 6 bases at V and 4 bases at J; junction bases unmatched: 6. For the CDR3, the DNA is TGCGCCAGCACTGGACAGGCAGGCTATGGCTACACCTTC. Protein: CASTGQAGYGYTF. Together with reference TRBV5-1 and TRBJ1-2, the CDR3 gives the full variable domain: KAGVTQTPRYLIKTRGQQVTLSCSPISGHRSVSWYQQTPGQGLQFLFEYFSETQRNKGNFPGRFSGRQFSNSRSEMNVSTLELGDSALYLCASTGQAGYGYTFGSGTRLTVV.

This chain links TRBV21-1 with TRBJ2-1; TRBD2 is the table's D call, not checked against the DNA. TRBV21-1 is classified as a pseudogene. CDR3 length: 18 amino acids. CDR3 in amino acids: CASSKETSGSLVDNEQFF. The CDR3 DNA sequence: TGTGCCAGCAGCAAAGAGACTAGCGGGAGCCTGGTGGACAATGAGCAGTTCTTC.

The rearrangement uses TRBV2 and TRBJ2-7; 7 nucleotides align to TRBD2. Trimming removed 6 bases from V and 8 bases from J; junction bases left unmatched: 10. Germline V gene lookup returns CDR1 SNHLY and CDR2 FYNNEI. The CDR3 consists of 13 residues. CDR3 DNA: TGTGCCAGCAGCCTAGCGGTAGTCAGCCAGCAGTACTTC. The encoded protein is CASSLAVVSQQYF.

V usage is TRBV7-2 and J usage is TRBJ2-3; 10 bases agree with TRBD2. This CDR3 contains 16 residues. Germline trimming cut 8 bases from V and 2 bases from J; bases unmatched to any gene: 10. Per the germline V gene, CDR1 is SGHTA and CDR2 is FQGNSA. Here the CDR3 reads CASGTPTSGATDTQYF. The CDR3 DNA reads as TGTGCCAGCGGGACCCCAACTAGCGGGGCCACAGATACGCAGTATTTT.

The V call is TRBV28, the J call TRBJ1-1, with a tentative D call TRBD1 (6 bases). The V end lost 2 bases, the J end lost 8 bases, and 12 bases lay between the germline ends. Germline V CDR1 and CDR2: MDHEN, SYDVKM. The CDR3 has 13 residues. In DNA form, the CDR3 reads TGTGCCAGCAGTTTAGAAGGGGGTGAGGAAGCTTTCTTT. Translation: CASSLEGGEEAFF.

This sequence joins TRBV5-6 and TRBJ1-5, with D maybe TRBD1 (6 bases). With 4 bases removed from V and 7 bases from J, the gap between germline ends came to 12 bases. CDR1 and CDR2 (germline): SGHDT, YYEEEE. The CDR3 sequence is 13 residues long. CDR3 in DNA: TGTGCCAGCAGCACAGGACAGCAACAGCCCCAGCATTTT. It yields the protein CASSTGQQQPQHF.

The V gene is TRBV5-1, the J gene TRBJ2-1; D perhaps matches TRBD2 (5 bases). V was pared by 2 bases and J by 0 bases, with 9 bases between. The germline CDR1 and CDR2 sequences are SGHRS and YFSETQ. CDR3 length equals 15 residues. The CDR3 bases are TGCGCCAGCAGCTTCAGCGGCGACTCCTACAATGAGCAGTTCTTC. This gives the protein CASSFSGDSYNEQFF.

V gene TRBV5-1 combines with J gene TRBJ2-1; D ambiguous. CDR3 length: 13 amino acids. V was shortened by 3 bases and J by 7 bases, with 11 bases between the two germline ends. Germline V gene sequence: CDR1 SGHRS, CDR2 YFSETQ. The CDR3 DNA is TGCGCCAGCAGCTGGTATAGTAAGAATGAGCAGTTCTTC. Protein sequence: CASSWYSKNEQFF.